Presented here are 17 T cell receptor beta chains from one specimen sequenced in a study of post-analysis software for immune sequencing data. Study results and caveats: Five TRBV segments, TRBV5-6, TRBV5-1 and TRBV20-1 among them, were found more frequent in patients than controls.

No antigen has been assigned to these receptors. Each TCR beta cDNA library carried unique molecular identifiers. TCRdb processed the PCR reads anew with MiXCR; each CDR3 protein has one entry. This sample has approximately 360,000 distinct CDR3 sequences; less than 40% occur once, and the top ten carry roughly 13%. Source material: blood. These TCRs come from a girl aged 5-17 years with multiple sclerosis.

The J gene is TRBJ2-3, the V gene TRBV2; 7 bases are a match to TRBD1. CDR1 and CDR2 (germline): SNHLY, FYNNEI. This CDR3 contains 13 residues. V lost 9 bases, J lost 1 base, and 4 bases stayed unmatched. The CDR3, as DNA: TGTGCCAGGGGACAGTCTGGCACAGATACGCAGTATTTT. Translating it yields CARGQSGTDTQYF.

The CDR3 coding sequence is TGCAGTGCACAAGACAGCCCAACCTTCTACAATGAGCAGTTCTTC. This codes for CSAQDSPTFYNEQFF. This chain uses TRBV20-1 with TRBJ2-1, with D possibly being TRBD1 (5 bases). The CDR3 contains 15 residues. From germline, CDR1 is DFQATT and CDR2 SNEGSKA (reference sequence). Deletions cut 6 bases from V and 3 bases from J, with 18 bases between.

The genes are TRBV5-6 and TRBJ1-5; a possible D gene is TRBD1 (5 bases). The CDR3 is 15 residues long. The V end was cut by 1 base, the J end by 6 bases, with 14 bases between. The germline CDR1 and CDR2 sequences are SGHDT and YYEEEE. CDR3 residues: CASSLQSVGGQPQHF. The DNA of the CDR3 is TGTGCCAGCAGCTTGCAATCCGTTGGGGGTCAGCCCCAGCATTTT.

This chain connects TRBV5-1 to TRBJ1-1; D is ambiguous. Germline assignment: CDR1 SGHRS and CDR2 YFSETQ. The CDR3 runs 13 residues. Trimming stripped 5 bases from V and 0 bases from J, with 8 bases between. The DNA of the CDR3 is TGCGCCAGCAGGACAAGACTGAACACTGAAGCTTTCTTT. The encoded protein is CASRTRLNTEAFF.

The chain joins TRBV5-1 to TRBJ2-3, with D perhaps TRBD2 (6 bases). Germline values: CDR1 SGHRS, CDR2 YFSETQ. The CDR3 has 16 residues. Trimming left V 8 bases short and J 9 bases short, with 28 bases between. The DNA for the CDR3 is TGCGCCAGTACATTGGGCCGGACAACTCTTGGAGGGACGCAGTATTTT. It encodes CASTLGRTTLGGTQYF.

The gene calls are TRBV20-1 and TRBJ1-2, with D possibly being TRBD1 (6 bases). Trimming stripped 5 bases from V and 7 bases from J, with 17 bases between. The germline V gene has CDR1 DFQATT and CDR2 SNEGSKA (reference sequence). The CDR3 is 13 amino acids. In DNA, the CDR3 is TGCAGTGCTGAGGACAGAAGGTATCCTGGCTACACCTTC. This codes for CSAEDRRYPGYTF.

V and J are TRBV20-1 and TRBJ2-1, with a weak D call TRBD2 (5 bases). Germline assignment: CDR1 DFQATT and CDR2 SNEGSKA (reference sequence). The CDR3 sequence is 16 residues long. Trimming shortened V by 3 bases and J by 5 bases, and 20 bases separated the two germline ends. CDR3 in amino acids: CSARWAQRAPDNEQFF. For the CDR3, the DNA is TGCAGTGCTAGGTGGGCCCAGAGGGCCCCGGACAATGAGCAGTTCTTC.

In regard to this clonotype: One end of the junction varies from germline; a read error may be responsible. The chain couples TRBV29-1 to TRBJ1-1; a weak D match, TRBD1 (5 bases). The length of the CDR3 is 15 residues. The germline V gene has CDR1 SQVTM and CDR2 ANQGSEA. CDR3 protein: CSVEDGGRENPEAFF. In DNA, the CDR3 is TGCAGCGTTGAAGATGGGGGACGGGAGAACCCTGAAGCTTTCTTT.

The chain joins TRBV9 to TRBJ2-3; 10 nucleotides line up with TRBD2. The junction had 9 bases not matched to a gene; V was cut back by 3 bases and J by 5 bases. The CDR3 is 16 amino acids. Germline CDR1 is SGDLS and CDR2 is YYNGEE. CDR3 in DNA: TGTGCCAGCAGCGGAGCCCTGGGACTAGCGCAAGATACGCAGTATTTT. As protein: CASSGALGLAQDTQYF.

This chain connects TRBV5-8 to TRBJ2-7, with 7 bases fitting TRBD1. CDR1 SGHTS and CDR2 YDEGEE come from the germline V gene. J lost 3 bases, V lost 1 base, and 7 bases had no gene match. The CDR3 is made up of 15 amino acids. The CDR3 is CASSLRVGGDYEQYF. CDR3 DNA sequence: TGTGCCAGCAGCTTGAGGGTAGGGGGCGACTACGAGCAGTACTTC. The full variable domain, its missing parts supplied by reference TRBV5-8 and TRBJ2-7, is EAGVTQSPTHLIKTRGQQATLRCSPISGHTSVYWYQQALGLGLQFLLWYDEGEERNRGNFPPRFSGRQFPNYSSELNVNALELEDSALYLCASSLRVGGDYEQYFGPGTRLTVT.

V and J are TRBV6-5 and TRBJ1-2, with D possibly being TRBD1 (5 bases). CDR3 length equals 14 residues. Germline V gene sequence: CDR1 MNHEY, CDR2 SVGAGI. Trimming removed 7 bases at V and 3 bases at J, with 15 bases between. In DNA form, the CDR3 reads TGTGCCAGCACCACGCACGGGGGAGACTATGGCTACACCTTC. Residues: CASTTHGGDYGYTF.

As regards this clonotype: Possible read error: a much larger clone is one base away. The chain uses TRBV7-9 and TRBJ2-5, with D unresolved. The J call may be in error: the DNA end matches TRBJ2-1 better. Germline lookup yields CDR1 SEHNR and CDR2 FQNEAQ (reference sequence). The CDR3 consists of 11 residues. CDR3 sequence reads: CASSKQETQFF. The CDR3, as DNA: TGTGCCAGCAGCAAACAAGAGACCCAGTTCTTC.

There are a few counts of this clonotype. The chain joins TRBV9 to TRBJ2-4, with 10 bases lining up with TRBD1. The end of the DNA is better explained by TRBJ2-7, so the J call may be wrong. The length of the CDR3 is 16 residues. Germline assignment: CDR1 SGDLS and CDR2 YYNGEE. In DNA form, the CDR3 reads TGTGCCAGCAGCCTACAACCGACAGGGGGCCCCTACGAGCAGTACTTC. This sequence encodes CASSLQPTGGPYEQYF.

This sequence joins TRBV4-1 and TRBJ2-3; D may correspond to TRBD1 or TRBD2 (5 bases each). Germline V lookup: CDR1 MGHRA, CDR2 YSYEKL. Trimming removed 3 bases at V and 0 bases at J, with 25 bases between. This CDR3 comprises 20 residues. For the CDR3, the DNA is TGCGCCAGCAGCCAGGCCTCAGGGAGAAGCGCTTGGGGCAGCACAGATACGCAGTATTTT. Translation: CASSQASGRSAWGSTDTQYF.

The CDR3 coding sequence is TGCAGTGCTCCAAGCCGGGACAGTACCTACGAGCAGTACTTC. Its translation: CSAPSRDSTYEQYF. V gene TRBV20-1 combines with J gene TRBJ2-7; the match to TRBD1 covers 7 bases. This CDR3 has 14 residues. V lost 5 bases to trimming and J lost 2 bases; unmatched junction nucleotides: 9. Germline loops: CDR1 DFQATT, CDR2 SNEGSKA (reference sequence).

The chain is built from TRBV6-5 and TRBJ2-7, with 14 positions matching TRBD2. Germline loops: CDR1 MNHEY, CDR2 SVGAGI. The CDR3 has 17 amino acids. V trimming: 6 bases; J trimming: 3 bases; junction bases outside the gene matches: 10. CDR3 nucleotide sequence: TGTGCCAGCAGCCCAGGACTAGCGGGGGGAAATGTCTACGAGCAGTACTTC. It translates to CASSPGLAGGNVYEQYF.

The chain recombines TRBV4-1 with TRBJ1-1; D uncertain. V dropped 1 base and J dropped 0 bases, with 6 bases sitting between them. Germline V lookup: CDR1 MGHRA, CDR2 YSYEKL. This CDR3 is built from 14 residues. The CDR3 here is CASSQGFLNTEAFF. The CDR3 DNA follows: TGCGCCAGCAGCCAAGGGTTCTTGAACACTGAAGCTTTCTTT.